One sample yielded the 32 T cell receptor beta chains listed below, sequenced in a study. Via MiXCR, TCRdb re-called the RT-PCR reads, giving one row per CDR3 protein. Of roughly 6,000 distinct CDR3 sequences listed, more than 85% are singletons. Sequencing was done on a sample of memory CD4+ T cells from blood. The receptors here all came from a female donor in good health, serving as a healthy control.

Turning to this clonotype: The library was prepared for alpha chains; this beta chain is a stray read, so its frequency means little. The CDR3 sequence: CASSYSRGRDEQFF. CDR3 sequence (DNA): TGTGCCAGCAGTTACTCGAGGGGGCGGGATGAGCAGTTCTTC. V usage is TRBV6-5 and J usage is TRBJ2-1, with 7 bases fitting TRBD1. In germline, CDR1 is MNHEY, CDR2 SVGAGI. Trimming cost V 0 bases and J 8 bases; bases outside gene matches: 4. The CDR3 contains 14 residues.

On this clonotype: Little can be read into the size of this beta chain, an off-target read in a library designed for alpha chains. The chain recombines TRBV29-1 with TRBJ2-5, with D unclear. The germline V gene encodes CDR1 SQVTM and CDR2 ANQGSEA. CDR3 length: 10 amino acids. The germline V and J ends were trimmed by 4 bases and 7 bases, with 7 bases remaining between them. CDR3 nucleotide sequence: TGCAGCGTTGGCGGCGCGACCCAGTACTTC. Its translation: CSVGGATQYF.

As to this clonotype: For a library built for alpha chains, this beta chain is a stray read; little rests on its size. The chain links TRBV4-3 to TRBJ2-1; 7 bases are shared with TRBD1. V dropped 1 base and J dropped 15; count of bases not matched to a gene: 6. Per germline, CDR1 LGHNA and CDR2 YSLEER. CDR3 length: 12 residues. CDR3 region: CASSQGQGDRFF. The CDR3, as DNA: TGCGCCAGCAGCCAAGGACAGGGAGACAGGTTCTTC.

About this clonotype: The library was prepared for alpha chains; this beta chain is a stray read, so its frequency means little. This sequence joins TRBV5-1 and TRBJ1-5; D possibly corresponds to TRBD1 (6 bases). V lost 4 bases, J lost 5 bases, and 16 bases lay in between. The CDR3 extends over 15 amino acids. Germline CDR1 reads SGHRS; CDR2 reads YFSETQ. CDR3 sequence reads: CASSPNAGVDQPQHF. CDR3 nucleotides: TGCGCCAGCAGCCCTAATGCAGGGGTGGATCAGCCCCAGCATTTT.

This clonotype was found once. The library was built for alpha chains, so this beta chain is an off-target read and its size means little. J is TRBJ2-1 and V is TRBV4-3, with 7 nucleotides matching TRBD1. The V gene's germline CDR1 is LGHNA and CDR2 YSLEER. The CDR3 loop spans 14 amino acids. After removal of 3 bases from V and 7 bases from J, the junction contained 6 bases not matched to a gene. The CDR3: CASSQALTGNEQFF. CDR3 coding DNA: TGCGCCAGCAGCCAGGCTTTGACAGGGAATGAGCAGTTCTTC.

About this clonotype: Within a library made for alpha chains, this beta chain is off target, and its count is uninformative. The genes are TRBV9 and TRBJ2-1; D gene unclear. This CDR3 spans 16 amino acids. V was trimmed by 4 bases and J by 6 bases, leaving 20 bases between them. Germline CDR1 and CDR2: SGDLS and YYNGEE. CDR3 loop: CASSPQWVDVTNEQFF. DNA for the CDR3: TGTGCCAGCAGCCCCCAGTGGGTGGACGTAACCAATGAGCAGTTCTTC.

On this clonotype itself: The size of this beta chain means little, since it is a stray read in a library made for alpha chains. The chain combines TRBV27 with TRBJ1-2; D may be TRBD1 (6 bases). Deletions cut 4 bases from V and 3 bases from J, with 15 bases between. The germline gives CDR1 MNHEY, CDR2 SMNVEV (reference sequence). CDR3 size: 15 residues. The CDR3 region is CASSWGEGDHYGYTF. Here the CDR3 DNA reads TGTGCCAGCAGTTGGGGCGAGGGGGATCACTATGGCTACACCTTC.

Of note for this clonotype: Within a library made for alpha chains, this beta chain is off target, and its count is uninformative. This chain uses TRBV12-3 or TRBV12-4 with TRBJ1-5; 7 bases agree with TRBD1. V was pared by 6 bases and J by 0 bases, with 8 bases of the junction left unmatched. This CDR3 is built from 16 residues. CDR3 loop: CASSQGTVYSNQPQHF. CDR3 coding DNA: TGTGCCAGCAGCCAAGGGACAGTTTATAGCAATCAGCCCCAGCATTTT.

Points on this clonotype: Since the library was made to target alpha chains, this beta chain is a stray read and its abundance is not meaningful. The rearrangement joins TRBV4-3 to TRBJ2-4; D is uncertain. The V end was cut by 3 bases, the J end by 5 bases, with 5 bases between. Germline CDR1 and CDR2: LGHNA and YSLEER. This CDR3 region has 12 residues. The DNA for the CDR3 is TGCGCCAGCAGCCACACCGAAAACATTCAGTACTTC. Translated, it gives CASSHTENIQYF.

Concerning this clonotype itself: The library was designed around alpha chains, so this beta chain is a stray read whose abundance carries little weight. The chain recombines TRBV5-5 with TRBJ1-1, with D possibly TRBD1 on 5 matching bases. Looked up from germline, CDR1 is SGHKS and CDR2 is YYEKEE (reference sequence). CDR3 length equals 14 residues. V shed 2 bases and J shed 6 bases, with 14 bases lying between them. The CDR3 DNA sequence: TGTGCCAGCAGCTTAACACAGGTGGGGTCTGAAGCTTTCTTT. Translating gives CASSLTQVGSEAFF.

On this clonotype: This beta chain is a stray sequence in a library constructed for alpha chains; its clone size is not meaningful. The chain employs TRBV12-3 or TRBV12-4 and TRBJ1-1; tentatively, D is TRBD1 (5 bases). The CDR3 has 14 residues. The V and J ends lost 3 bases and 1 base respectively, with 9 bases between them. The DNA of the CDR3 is TGTGCCAGCAGTTTGTCAGGGACGAACACTGAAGCTTTCTTT. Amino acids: CASSLSGTNTEAFF.

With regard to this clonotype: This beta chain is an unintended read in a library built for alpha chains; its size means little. CDR3 sequence reads: CASSPTPGQKNTEAFF. DNA of the CDR3: TGCGCCAGCAGCCCTACGCCGGGGCAGAAGAACACTGAAGCTTTCTTT. The chain has TRBV5-1 and TRBJ1-1; D possibly corresponds to TRBD1 (5 bases). The CDR3 has 16 amino acids. The germline V and J ends were trimmed by 4 bases and 1 base, with 17 bases remaining between them. CDR1 is SGHRS, CDR2 YFSETQ, per germline.

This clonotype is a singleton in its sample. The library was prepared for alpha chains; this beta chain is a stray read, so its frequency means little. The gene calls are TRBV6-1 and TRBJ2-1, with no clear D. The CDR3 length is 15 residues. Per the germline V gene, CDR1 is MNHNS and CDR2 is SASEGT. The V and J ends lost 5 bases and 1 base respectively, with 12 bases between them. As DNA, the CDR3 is TGTGCCAGCAGTAAAGACCCTCCTTCCTACAATGAGCAGTTCTTC. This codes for CASSKDPPSYNEQFF.

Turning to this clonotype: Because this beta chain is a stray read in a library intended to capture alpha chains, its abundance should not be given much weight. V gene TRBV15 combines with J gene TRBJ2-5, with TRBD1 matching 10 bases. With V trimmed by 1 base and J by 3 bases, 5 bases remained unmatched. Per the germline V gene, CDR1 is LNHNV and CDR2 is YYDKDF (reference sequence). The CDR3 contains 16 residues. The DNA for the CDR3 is TGTGCCACCAGCAGAGGACAGGGGGCGCGAGAAGAGACCCAGTACTTC. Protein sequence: CATSRGQGAREETQYF.

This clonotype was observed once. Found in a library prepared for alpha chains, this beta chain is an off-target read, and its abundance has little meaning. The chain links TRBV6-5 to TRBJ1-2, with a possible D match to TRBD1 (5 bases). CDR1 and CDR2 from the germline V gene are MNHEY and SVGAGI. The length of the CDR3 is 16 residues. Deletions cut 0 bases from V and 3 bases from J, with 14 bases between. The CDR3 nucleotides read TGTGCCAGCAGTTACTCGGTGGGAGGGGTACACTATGGCTACACCTTC. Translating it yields CASSYSVGGVHYGYTF.

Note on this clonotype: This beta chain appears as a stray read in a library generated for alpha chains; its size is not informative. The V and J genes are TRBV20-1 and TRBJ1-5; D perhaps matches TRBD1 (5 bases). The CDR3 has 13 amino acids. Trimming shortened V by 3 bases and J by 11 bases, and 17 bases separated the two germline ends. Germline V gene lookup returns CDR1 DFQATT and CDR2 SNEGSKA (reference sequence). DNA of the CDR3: TGCAGTGCTAGGGGGGGGACCCTAGGAGCCCAGCATTTT. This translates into CSARGGTLGAQHF.

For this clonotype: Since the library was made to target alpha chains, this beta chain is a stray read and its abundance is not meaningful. CDR3 region: CASSQYRGNYEQYF. The CDR3 DNA sequence: TGTGCCAGCAGCCAGTACAGGGGGAACTACGAGCAGTACTTC. The chain employs TRBV11-2 and TRBJ2-7; 8 bases are shared with TRBD1. Germline V lookup: CDR1 SGHAT, CDR2 FQNNGV. The CDR3 is made up of 14 amino acids. After removal of 5 bases from V and 3 bases from J, the junction contained 6 bases not matched to a gene.

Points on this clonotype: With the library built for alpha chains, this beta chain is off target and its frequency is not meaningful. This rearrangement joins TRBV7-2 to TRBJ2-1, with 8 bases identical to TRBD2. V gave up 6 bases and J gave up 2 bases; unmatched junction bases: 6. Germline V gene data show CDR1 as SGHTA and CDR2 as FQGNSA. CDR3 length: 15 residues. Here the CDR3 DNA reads TGTGCCAGCAGTTCACGGGGGGGAACCTACAATGAGCAGTTCTTC. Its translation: CASSSRGGTYNEQFF.

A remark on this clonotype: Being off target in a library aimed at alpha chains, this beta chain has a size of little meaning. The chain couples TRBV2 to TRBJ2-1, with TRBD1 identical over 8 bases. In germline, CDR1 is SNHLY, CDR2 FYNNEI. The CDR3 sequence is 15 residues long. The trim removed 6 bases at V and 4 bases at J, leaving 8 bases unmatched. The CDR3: CASRGDRRPYNEQFF. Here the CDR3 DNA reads TGTGCCAGCAGAGGGGACAGGCGTCCGTACAATGAGCAGTTCTTC.

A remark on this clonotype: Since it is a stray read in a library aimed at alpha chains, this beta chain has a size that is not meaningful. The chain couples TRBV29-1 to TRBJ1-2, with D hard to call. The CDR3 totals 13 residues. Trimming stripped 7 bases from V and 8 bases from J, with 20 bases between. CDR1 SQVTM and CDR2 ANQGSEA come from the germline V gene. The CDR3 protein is CSGKTDGLNGYTF. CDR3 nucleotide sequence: TGCAGCGGGAAGACGGACGGCCTAAACGGCTACACCTTC.

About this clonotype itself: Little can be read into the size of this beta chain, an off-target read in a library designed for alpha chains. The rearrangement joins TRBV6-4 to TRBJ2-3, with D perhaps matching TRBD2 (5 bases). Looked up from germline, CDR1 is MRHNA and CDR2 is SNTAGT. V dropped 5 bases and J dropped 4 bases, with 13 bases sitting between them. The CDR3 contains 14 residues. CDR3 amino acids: CASSQTGWADTQYF. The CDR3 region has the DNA TGTGCCAGCAGTCAAACGGGATGGGCAGATACGCAGTATTTT.

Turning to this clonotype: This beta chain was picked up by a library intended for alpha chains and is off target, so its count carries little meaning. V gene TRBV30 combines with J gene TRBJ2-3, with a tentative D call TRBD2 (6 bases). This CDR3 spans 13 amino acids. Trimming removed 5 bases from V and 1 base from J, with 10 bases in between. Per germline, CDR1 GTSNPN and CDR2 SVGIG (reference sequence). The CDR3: CAWGASGTDTQYF. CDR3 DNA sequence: TGTGCCTGGGGGGCTAGCGGCACAGATACGCAGTATTTT.

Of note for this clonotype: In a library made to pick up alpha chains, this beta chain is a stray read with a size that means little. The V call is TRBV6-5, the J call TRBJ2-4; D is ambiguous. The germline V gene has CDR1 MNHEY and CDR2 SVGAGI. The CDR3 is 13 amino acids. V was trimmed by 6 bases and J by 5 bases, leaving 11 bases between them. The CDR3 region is CASSPLSQNIQYF. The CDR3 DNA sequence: TGTGCCAGCAGCCCTCTATCCCAAAACATTCAGTACTTC.

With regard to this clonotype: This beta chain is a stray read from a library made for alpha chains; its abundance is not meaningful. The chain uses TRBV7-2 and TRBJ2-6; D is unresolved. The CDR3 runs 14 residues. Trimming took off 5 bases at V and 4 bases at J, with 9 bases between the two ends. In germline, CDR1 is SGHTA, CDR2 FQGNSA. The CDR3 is CASSPGRGANVLTF. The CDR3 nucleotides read TGTGCCAGCAGCCCGGGCCGAGGGGCCAACGTCCTGACTTTC.

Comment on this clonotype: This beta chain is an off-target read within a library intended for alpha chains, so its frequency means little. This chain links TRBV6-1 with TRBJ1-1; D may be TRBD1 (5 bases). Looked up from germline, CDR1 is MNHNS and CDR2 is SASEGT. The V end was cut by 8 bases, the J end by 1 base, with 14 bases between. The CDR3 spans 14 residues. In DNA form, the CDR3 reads TGTGCCAGCTCCCAGCGGGGGGGGAACACTGAAGCTTTCTTT. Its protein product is CASSQRGGNTEAFF.

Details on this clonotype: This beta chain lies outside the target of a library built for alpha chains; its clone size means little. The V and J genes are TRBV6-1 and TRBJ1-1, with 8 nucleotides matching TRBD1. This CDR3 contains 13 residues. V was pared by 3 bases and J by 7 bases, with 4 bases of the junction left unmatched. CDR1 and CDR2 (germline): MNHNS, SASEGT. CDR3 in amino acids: CASSETGDIEAFF. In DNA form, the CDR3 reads TGTGCCAGCAGTGAGACAGGGGACATTGAAGCTTTCTTT.

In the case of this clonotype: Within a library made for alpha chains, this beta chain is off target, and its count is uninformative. The chain's CDR3 is CASSYSRKGYGYTF. The CDR3 DNA reads TGTGCCAGCAGTTACTCTCGAAAAGGCTATGGCTACACCTTC. The V gene is TRBV6-5, the J gene TRBJ1-2, with D hard to call. The V end was cut by 0 bases, the J end by 4 bases, with 9 bases between. Looked up from germline, CDR1 is MNHEY and CDR2 is SVGAGI. CDR3 length equals 14 residues.

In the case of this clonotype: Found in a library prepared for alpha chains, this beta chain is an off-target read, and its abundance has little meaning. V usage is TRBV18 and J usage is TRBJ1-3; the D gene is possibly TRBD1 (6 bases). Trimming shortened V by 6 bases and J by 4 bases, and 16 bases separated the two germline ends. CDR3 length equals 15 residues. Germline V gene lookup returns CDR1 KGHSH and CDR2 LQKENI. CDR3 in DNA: TGTGCCAGCTCTGAATTTGGGGGCGCCGGAAACACCATATATTTT. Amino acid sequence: CASSEFGGAGNTIYF.

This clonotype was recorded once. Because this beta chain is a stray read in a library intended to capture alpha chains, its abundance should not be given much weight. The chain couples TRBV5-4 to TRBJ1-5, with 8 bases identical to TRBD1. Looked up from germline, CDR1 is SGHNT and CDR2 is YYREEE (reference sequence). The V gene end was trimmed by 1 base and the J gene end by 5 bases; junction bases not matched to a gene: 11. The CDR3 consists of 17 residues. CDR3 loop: CASSLTLRQGFDQPQHF. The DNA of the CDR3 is TGTGCCAGCAGCTTGACACTCCGACAGGGGTTCGATCAGCCCCAGCATTTT.

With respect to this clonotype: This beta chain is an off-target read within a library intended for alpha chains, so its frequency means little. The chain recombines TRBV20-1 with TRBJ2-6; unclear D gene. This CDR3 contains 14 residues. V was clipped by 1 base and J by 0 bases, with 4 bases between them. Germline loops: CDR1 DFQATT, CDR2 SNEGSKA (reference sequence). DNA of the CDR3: TGCAGTGCTAGAGTCCACTCTGGGGCCAACGTCCTGACTTTC. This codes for CSARVHSGANVLTF.

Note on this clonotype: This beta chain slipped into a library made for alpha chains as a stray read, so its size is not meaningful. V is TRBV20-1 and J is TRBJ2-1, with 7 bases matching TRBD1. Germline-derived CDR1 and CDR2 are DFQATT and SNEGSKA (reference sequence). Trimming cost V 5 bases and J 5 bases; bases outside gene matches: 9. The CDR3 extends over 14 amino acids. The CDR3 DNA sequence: TGCAGTGCTCCGGACAGGAGGTCAAACAATGAGCAGTTCTTC. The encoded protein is CSAPDRRSNNEQFF.

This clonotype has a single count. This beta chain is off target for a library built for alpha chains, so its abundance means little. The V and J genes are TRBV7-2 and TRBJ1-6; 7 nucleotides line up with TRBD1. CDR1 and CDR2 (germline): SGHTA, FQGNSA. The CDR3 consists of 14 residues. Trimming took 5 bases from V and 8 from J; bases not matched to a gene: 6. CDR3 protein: CASSVRQGDSPLHF. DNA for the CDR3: TGTGCCAGCAGCGTTCGACAGGGCGATTCACCCCTCCACTTT.